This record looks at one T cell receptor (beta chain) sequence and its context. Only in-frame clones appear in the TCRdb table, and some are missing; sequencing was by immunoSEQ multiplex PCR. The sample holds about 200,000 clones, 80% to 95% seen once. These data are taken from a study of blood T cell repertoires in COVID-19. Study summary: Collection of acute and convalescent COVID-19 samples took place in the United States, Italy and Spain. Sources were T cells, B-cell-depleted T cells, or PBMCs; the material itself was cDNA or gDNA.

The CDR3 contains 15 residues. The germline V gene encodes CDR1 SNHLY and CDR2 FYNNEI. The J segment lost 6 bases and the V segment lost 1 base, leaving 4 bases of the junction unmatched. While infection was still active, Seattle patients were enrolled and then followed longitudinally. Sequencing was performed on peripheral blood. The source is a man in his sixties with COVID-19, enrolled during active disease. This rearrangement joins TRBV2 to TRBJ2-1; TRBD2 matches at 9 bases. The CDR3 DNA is TGTGCCAGCAGTGAAGAGGGCGGGGGGGCCAATGAGCAGTTCTTC. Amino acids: CASSEEGGGANEQFF.